This TCR beta chain was identified in a study of T cell repertoires in cytomegalovirus infection. On the study more broadly: Use of recently identified HLA-C-restricted and well-studied HLA-B-restricted CMV epitopes was part of the study. Public TCR beta signatures provided an indication of both CMV infection and a matching HLA type.

Germline assignment: CDR1 LNHNV and CDR2 YYDKDF (reference sequence). V was trimmed by 3 bases and J by 5 bases, leaving 16 bases between them. The CDR3 loop spans 15 amino acids. In regard to this clonotype: Its antigen is unidentified.

A single record per CDR3 protein comes from TCRdb applying MiXCR to the reads. The repertoire holds 450,000 to 550,000 distinct CDR3 sequences, approximately 40% seen once, with approximately 40% in the top ten. The source is a human donor in good health (CMV status not recorded). Some clones in this sample may be carry-over from other donors' samples. Here the sequenced sample was cultured PBMCs, taken from culture after CMV antigen stimulation. V usage is TRBV15 and J usage is TRBJ2-5; D possibly uses TRBD1 or TRBD2 (7 bases each). CDR3 loop: CATSSKAGGEETQYF. Written as DNA, the CDR3 is TGTGCCACCAGCAGTAAGGCAGGGGGGGAGGAGACCCAGTACTTC. The full variable domain, in which reference TRBV15 and TRBJ2-5 provide the parts outside the CDR3, is DAMVIQNPRYQVTQFGKPVTLSCSQTLNHNVMYWYQQKSSQAPKLLFHYYDKDFNNEADTPDNFQSRRPNTSFCFLDIRSPGLGDTAMYLCATSSKAGGEETQYFGPGTRLLVL.